This T cell receptor beta chain stems from a study of cytomegalovirus exposure and HLA in healthy donors. Amplification used 60 Vbeta primers and 13 Jbeta primers. Generated by immunoSEQ multiplex PCR, the TCRdb table keeps only in-frame clones and is missing some. This table holds over 150,000 clones, over 70% found once. V dropped 6 bases and J dropped 0 bases, with 17 bases sitting between them. There are 16 residues in the CDR3. Germline CDR1 is SGHAT and CDR2 is FQNNGV. The sample comprised PBMCs. This chain links TRBV11-2 with TRBJ1-1; D unclear. The source is a woman between 50 and 59 years old in good health and CMV-seropositive. CDR3 sequence reads: CASSRTDVAMNTEAFF. For the CDR3, the DNA is TGTGCCAGCAGTCGTACAGACGTTGCGATGAACACTGAAGCTTTCTTT.